Included here is one T cell receptor beta chain sequence, with context. Its antigen remains unidentified. Produced via immunoSEQ multiplex PCR; TCRdb's table is partial and in-frame only. In the table there are some 4,500 clones, under 75% of which are singletons. Graft specimens yielded both intraepithelial and lamina propria lymphocytes. This specimen comes from a study of graft-versus-host responses after intestinal transplantation. Study-wide results and caveats: Among circulating GvH clones, peak levels were associated with early post-transplant declines in HvG clones.

Sequenced here: ileum tissue, sampled 17 days after transplant. This TCR was sampled from a human patient who received an intestinal transplant, so some T cells may come from the graft donor.

In DNA, the CDR3 is TGCGCCAGCAGCTTGACAGGGGGCGAAAAACTGTTTTTT. Translation: CASSLTGGEKLFF. The chain is built from TRBV5-1 and TRBJ1-4; the match to TRBD1 covers 9 bases. This CDR3 has 13 amino acids. With 1 base clipped from V and 8 bases from J, the junction kept 0 bases outside the gene matches. Germline V gene lookup returns CDR1 SGHRS and CDR2 YFSETQ.